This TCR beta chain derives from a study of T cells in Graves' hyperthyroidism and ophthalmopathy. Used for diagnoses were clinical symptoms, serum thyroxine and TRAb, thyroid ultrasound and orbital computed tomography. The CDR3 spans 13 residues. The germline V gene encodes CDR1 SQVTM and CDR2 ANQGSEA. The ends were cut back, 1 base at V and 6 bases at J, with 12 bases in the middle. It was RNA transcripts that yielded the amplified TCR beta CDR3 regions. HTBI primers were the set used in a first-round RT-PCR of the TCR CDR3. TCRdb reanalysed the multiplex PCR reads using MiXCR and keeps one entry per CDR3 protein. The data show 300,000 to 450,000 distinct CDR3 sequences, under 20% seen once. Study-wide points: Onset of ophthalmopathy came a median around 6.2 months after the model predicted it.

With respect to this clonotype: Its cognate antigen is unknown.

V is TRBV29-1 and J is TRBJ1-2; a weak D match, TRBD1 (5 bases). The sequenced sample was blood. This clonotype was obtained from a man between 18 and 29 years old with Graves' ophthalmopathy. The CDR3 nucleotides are TGCAGCGTTGAAGGCAGGCGGGGGGATGGCTACACCTTC. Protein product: CSVEGRRGDGYTF.